The 19 T cell receptor beta chains below come from one sample, sequenced in a study of cytomegalovirus exposure and HLA in healthy donors. PCR amplification relied on 60 Vbeta primers (plus 13 Jbeta primers). Produced via immunoSEQ multiplex PCR; TCRdb's table is partial and in-frame only. The clone table shows under 200,000 clones, with the ten largest holding 6.5%. The source material was PBMCs. Receptors were obtained from a man aged 30 to 45 in good health and CMV-seronegative.

This chain uses TRBV5-4 with TRBJ1-6; 7 positions agree with TRBD1. V shed 2 bases and J 9 bases; nucleotides not matched to a gene: 2. In germline, CDR1 is SGHNT, CDR2 YYREEE (reference sequence). The CDR3 runs to 13 residues. The CDR3 is CASSLQGSSPLHF. As DNA, the CDR3 is TGTGCCAGCAGCTTACAGGGGAGTTCACCCCTCCACTTT.

This chain links TRBV28 with TRBJ1-5; 10 nucleotides line up with TRBD1. CDR1 is MDHEN and CDR2 is SYDVKM in the germline V gene. CDR3 length equals 16 residues. V lost 3 bases, J lost 7 bases, and 9 bases stayed unmatched. CDR3 bases: TGTGCCAGCAGTTTGTCCGGGACAGGGGTTTTACAGCCCCAGCATTTT. This codes for CASSLSGTGVLQPQHF.

This chain joins TRBV7-9 and TRBJ2-7; 8 bases match TRBD1. CDR3 size: 13 residues. The trim removed 4 bases at V and 3 bases at J, leaving 2 bases unmatched. Per germline, CDR1 SEHNR and CDR2 FQNEAQ (reference sequence). The CDR3 reads CASSSDRVYEQYF. Written as DNA, the CDR3 is TGTGCCAGCAGCTCGGACAGGGTCTACGAGCAGTACTTC. Using reference TRBV7-9 and TRBJ2-7 for the parts outside the CDR3, the full variable domain is DTGVSQNPRHKITKRGQNVTFRCDPISEHNRLYWYRQTLGQGPEFLTYFQNEAQLEKSRLLSDRFSAERPKGSFSTLEIQRTEQGDSAMYLCASSSDRVYEQYFGPGTRLTVT.

The chain employs TRBV30 and TRBJ1-4, with a weak D call TRBD1 (5 bases). The germline V and J ends were trimmed by 0 bases and 7 bases, with 21 bases remaining between them. Germline CDR1 is GTSNPN and CDR2 is SVGIG (reference sequence). There are 17 residues in the CDR3. For the CDR3, the DNA is TGTGCCTGGAGTGTACCCCCGTCAGGGTGGGGTTCTGAAAAACTGTTTTTT. This translates into CAWSVPPSGWGSEKLFF. The full variable domain, rest sourced from reference TRBV30 and TRBJ1-4, is SQTIHQWPATLVQPVGSPLSLECTVEGTSNPNLYWYRQAAGRGLQLLFYSVGIGQISSEVPQNLSASRPQDRQFILSSKKLLLSDSGFYLCAWSVPPSGWGSEKLFFGSGTQLSVL.

The chain recombines TRBV5-4 with TRBJ2-5; the match to TRBD2 covers 8 bases. The CDR3 extends over 14 amino acids. Germline-derived CDR1 and CDR2 are SGHNT and YYREEE (reference sequence). The junction had 5 bases not matched to a gene; V was cut back by 2 bases and J by 5 bases. CDR3 in DNA: TGTGCCAGCAGCTTCCGGTCTAGCGGGGAGACCCAGTACTTC. It codes for CASSFRSSGETQYF.

This rearrangement joins TRBV7-8 to TRBJ1-4; D uncertain. The V end lost 4 bases, the J end lost 4 bases, and 4 bases lay between the germline ends. The CDR3 is made up of 12 amino acids. CDR1 SGHVS and CDR2 FQNEAQ come from the germline V gene. The CDR3 protein is CASSSYNEKLFF. For the CDR3, the DNA is TGTGCCAGCAGCTCTTATAATGAAAAACTGTTTTTT.

The chain has TRBV18 and TRBJ1-2; no clear D. The CDR3 covers 14 residues. Germline V gives CDR1 KGHSH, CDR2 LQKENI. Trimming took 2 bases from V and 2 from J, leaving 9 bases between them. The CDR3 loop reads CASSPLTANYGYTF. As DNA, the CDR3 is TGTGCCAGCTCACCATTAACTGCGAACTATGGCTACACCTTC.

V usage is TRBV27 and J usage is TRBJ1-2, with 7 bases matching TRBD1. Germline loops: CDR1 MNHEY, CDR2 SMNVEV (reference sequence). The CDR3 consists of 14 residues. V was pared by 5 bases and J by 7 bases, with 10 bases of the junction left unmatched. This CDR3 reads CASSTTGYGTGYTF. The CDR3 region has the DNA TGTGCCAGCAGTACGACAGGGTATGGAACTGGCTACACCTTC.

This sequence joins TRBV7-2 and TRBJ2-6, with TRBD1 matching over 9 bases. The CDR3 has 19 residues. Germline CDR1 is SGHTA and CDR2 is FQGNSA. V lost 5 bases, J lost 2 bases, and 13 bases stayed unmatched. CDR3 in amino acids: CASSPNPGQGQAGANVLTF. The CDR3 DNA follows: TGTGCCAGCAGCCCCAACCCGGGACAGGGTCAAGCTGGGGCCAACGTCCTGACTTTC.

This chain uses TRBV6-5 with TRBJ2-1, with 7 bases identical to TRBD1. Germline trimming cut 0 bases from V and 9 bases from J; bases unmatched to any gene: 8. The CDR3 totals 15 residues. Looked up from germline, CDR1 is MNHEY and CDR2 is SVGAGI. CDR3 sequence reads: CASSYSKVAGGEQFF. The CDR3, as DNA: TGTGCCAGCAGTTACTCGAAGGTAGCAGGGGGTGAGCAGTTCTTC.

The chain has TRBV28 and TRBJ2-1, with a weak D call TRBD1 (5 bases). Germline V gene lookup returns CDR1 MDHEN and CDR2 SYDVKM. V lost 4 bases to trimming and J lost 3 bases, with 16 bases between them. This CDR3 is built from 16 residues. The DNA of the CDR3 is TGTGCCAGCAGTTCTTCTTACAGGCTCGGCTACAATGAGCAGTTCTTC. Translated: CASSSSYRLGYNEQFF.

The V and J genes are TRBV5-5 and TRBJ1-5; D gene ambiguous. Germline CDR1 SGHKS, CDR2 YYEKEE (reference sequence). The length of the CDR3 is 18 residues. Trimming removed 1 base at V and 5 bases at J, with 22 bases between. CDR3 DNA: TGTGCCAGCAGCTTGACCACAGCGGGGTTCAGCCCCGATCAGCCCCAGCATTTT. Translating it yields CASSLTTAGFSPDQPQHF.

The chain joins TRBV19 to TRBJ1-1; 7 nucleotides align to TRBD1. This CDR3 has 15 amino acids. CDR1 and CDR2 from the germline V gene are LNHDA and SQIVND (reference sequence). V lost 4 bases and J lost 6; bases outside the gene matches: 11. The CDR3 region has the DNA TGTGCCAGTAGTACGCCCGGGACAGACTCCCCTGAAGCTTTCTTT. This gives the protein CASSTPGTDSPEAFF. Based on the CDR3 plus reference TRBV19 and TRBJ1-1, the full variable domain is DGGITQSPKYLFRKEGQNVTLSCEQNLNHDAMYWYRQDPGQGLRLIYYSQIVNDFQKGDIAEGYSVSREKKESFPLTVTSAQKNPTAFYLCASSTPGTDSPEAFFGQGTRLTVV.

V gene TRBV27 combines with J gene TRBJ2-3; 8 bases are shared with TRBD2. The CDR3 length is 18 residues. The V gene's germline CDR1 is MNHEY and CDR2 SMNVEV (reference sequence). V lost 5 bases, J lost 3 bases, and 16 bases stayed unmatched. CDR3 residues: CASSGKDGRGVLTDTQYF. The CDR3 DNA reads as TGTGCCAGCAGTGGGAAGGATGGGCGGGGGGTCCTTACAGATACGCAGTATTTT.

V gene TRBV5-5 combines with J gene TRBJ2-7; tentatively, D is TRBD2 (6 bases). The germline V gene encodes CDR1 SGHKS and CDR2 YYEKEE (reference sequence). Deletions cut 4 bases from V and 3 bases from J, with 14 bases between. The length of the CDR3 is 14 residues. This CDR3 is CASSRAGTIYEQYF. The DNA for the CDR3 is TGTGCCAGCAGCCGGGCGGGGACGATCTACGAGCAGTACTTC. Full variable domain (remainder filled in from reference TRBV5-5 and TRBJ2-7): DAGVTQSPTHLIKTRGQQVTLRCSPISGHKSVSWYQQVLGQGPQFIFQYYEKEERGRGNFPDRFSARQFPNYSSELNVNALLLGDSALYLCASSRAGTIYEQYFGPGTRLTVT.

The genes are TRBV7-9 and TRBJ2-1; 13 nucleotides line up with TRBD2. The CDR3 is made up of 16 amino acids. Germline V gene lookup returns CDR1 SEHNR and CDR2 FQNEAQ (reference sequence). V shed 5 bases and J 8 bases; nucleotides not matched to a gene: 9. The CDR3 here is CASSQERTSGRHEQFF. DNA of the CDR3: TGTGCCAGCAGCCAGGAACGGACTAGCGGGAGACATGAGCAGTTCTTC.

The chain joins TRBV7-2 to TRBJ1-5, with a possible D match to TRBD1 (6 bases). The CDR3 extends over 15 amino acids. The V gene's germline CDR1 is SGHTA and CDR2 FQGNSA. V was shortened by 5 bases and J by 3 bases, with 14 bases between the two germline ends. The CDR3: CASSLTGLNNQPQHF. The DNA for the CDR3 is TGTGCCAGCAGCCTTACAGGGTTGAACAATCAGCCCCAGCATTTT.

The chain combines TRBV9 with TRBJ2-6; D may be TRBD2 (5 bases). V dropped 2 bases and J dropped 0 bases, with 12 bases sitting between them. The germline V gene has CDR1 SGDLS and CDR2 YYNGEE. There are 17 residues in the CDR3. CDR3 loop: CASSVGSGPSGANVLTF. CDR3 bases: TGTGCCAGCAGCGTGGGCAGCGGACCCTCTGGGGCCAACGTCCTGACTTTC.

The chain has TRBV5-1 and TRBJ2-1, with 12 nucleotides matching TRBD2. This CDR3 has 17 amino acids. Germline loops: CDR1 SGHRS, CDR2 YFSETQ. V lost 7 bases to trimming and J lost 0 bases; unmatched junction nucleotides: 8. The CDR3 DNA reads as TGCGCCAGCGGCACTAGCGGGAGGCCGAGCTCCTACAATGAGCAGTTCTTC. Amino acids: CASGTSGRPSSYNEQFF.